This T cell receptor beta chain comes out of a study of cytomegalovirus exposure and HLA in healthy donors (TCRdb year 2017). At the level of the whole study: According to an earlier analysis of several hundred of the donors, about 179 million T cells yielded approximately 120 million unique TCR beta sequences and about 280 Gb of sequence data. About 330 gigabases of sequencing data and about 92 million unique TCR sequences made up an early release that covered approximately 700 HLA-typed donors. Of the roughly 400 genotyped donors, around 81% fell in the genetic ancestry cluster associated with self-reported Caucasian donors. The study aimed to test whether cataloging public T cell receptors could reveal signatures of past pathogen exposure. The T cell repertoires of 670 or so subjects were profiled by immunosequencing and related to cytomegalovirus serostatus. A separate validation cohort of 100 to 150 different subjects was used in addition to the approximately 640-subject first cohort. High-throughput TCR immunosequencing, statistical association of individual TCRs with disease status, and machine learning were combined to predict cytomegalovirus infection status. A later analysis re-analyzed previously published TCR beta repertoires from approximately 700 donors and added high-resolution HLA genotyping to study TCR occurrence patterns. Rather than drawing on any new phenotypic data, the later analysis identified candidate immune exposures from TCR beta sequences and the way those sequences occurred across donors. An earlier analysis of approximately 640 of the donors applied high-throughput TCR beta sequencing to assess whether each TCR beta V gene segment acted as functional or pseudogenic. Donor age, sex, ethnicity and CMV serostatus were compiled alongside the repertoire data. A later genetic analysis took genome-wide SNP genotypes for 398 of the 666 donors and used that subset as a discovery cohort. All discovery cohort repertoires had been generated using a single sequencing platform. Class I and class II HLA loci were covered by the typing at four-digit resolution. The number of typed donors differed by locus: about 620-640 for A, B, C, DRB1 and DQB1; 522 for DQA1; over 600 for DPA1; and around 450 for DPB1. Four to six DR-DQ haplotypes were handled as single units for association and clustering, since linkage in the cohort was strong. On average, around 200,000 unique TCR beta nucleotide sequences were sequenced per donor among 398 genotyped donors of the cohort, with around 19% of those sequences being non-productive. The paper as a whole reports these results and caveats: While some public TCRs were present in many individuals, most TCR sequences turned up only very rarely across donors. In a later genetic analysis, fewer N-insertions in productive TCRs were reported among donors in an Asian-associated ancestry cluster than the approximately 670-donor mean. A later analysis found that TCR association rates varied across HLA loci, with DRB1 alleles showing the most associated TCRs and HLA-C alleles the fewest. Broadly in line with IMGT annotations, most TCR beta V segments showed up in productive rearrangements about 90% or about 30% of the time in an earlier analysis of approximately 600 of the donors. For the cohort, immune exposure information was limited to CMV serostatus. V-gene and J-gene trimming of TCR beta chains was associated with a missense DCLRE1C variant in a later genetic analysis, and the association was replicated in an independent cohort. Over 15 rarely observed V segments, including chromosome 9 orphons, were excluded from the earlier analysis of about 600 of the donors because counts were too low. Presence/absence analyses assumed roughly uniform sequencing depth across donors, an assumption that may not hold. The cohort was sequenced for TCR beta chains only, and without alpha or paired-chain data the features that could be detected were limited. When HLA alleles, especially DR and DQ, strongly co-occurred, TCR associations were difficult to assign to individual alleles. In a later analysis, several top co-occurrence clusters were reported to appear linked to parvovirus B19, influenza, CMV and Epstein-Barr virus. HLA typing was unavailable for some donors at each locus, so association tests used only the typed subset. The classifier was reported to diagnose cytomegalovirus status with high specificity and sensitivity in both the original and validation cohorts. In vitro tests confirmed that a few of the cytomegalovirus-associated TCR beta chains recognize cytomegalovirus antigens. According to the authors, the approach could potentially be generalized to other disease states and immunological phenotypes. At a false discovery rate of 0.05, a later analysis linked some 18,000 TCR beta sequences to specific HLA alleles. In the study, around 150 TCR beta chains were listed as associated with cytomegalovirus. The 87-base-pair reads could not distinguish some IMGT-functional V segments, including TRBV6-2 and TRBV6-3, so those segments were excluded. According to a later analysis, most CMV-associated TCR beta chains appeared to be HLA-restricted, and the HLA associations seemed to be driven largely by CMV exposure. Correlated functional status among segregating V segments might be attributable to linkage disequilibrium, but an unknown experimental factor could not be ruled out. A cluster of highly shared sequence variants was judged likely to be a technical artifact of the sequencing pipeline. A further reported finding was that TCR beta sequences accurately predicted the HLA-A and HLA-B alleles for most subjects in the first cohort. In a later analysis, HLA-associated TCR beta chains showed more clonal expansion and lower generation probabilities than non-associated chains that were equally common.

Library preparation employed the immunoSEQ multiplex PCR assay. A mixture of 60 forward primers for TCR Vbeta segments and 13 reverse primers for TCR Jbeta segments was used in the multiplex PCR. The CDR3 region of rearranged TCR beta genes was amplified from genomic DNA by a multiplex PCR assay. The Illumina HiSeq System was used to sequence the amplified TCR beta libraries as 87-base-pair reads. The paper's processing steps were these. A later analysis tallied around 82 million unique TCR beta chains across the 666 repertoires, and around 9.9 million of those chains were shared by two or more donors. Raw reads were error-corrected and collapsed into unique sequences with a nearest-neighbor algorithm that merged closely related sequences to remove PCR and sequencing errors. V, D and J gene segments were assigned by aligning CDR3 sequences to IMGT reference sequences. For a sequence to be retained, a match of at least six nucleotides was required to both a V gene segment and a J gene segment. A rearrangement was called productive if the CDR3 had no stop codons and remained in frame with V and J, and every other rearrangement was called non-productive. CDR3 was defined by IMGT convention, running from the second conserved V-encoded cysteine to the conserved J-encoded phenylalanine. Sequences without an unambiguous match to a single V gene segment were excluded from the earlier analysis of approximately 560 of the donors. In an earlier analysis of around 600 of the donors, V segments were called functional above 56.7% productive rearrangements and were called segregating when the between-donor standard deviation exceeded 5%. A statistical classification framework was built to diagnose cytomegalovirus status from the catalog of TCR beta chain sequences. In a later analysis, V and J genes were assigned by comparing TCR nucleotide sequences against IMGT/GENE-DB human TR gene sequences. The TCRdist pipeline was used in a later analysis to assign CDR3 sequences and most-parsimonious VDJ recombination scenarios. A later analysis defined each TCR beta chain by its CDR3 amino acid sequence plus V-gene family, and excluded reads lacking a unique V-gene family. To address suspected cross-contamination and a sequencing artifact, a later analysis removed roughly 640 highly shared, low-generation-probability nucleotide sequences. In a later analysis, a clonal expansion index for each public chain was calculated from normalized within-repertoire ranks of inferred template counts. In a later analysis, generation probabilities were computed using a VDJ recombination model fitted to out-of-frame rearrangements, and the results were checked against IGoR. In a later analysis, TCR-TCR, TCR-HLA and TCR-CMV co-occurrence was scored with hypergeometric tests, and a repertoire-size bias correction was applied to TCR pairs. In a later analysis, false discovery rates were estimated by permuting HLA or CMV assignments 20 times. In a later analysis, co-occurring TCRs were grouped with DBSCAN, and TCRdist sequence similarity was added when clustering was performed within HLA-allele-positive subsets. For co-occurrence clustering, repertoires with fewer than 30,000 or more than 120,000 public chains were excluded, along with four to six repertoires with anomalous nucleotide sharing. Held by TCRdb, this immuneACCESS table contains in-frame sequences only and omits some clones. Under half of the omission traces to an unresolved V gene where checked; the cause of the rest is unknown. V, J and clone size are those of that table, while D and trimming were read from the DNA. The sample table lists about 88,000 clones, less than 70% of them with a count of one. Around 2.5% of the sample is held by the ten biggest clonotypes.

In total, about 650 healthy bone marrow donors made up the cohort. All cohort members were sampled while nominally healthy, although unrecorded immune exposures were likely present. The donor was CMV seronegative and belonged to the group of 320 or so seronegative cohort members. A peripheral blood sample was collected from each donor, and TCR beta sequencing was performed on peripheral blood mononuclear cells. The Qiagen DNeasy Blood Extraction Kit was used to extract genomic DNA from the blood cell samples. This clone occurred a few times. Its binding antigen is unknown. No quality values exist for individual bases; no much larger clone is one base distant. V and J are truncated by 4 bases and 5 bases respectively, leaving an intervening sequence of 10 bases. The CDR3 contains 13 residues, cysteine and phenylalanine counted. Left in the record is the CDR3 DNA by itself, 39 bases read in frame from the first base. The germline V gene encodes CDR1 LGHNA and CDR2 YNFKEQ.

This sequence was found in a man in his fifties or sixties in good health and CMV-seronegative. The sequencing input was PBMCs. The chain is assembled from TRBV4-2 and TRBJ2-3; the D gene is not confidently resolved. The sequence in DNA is TGTGCCAGCAGCCCAACTGGTAGAGATACGCAGTATTTT. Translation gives CASSPTGRDTQYF.